These 20 T cell receptor beta chains originate from one sample sequenced in a study of post-analysis software for immune sequencing data. Findings of the study overall: Patients used about five TRBV segments, including TRBV5-6, TRBV5-1 and TRBV20-1, more often than controls.

Antigen specificity for these receptors is unknown. The library was made from cDNA and included unique molecular identifiers. One entry per CDR3 protein, called by TCRdb with MiXCR from the PCR reads. The data hold fewer than 850,000 distinct CDR3 sequences, with less than 35% observed a single time. The sequenced material came from blood. Receptor source: a girl aged 5-17 years with multiple sclerosis.

This clonotype was counted many times. This chain connects TRBV7-2 to TRBJ2-4; D gene ambiguous. In germline, CDR1 is SGHTA, CDR2 FQGNSA. Trimming stripped 4 bases from V and 8 bases from J, with 24 bases between. The length of the CDR3 is 17 residues. The CDR3 nucleotides are TGTGCCAGCAGCTCCTCGGGCCGAGGCGGATATAAGGACATTCAGTACTTC. Protein: CASSSSGRGGYKDIQYF.

This clonotype was detected only a few times. The chain employs TRBV4-1 and TRBJ2-1; 9 bases agree with TRBD2. The CDR3 totals 19 residues. With V trimmed by 3 bases and J by 2 bases, 14 bases remained unmatched. Germline V gives CDR1 MGHRA, CDR2 YSYEKL. CDR3 sequence reads: CASSQHSGRLAETYNEQFF. The DNA for the CDR3 is TGCGCCAGCAGCCAGCATAGCGGTCGACTAGCGGAAACCTACAATGAGCAGTTCTTC.

The sample holds a few counts of this clonotype. The chain carries TRBV7-9 and TRBJ2-7, with TRBD1 matching over 12 bases. Germline trimming cut 1 base from V and 2 bases from J; bases unmatched to any gene: 3. Germline CDR1 and CDR2: SEHNR and FQNEAQ (reference sequence). This CDR3 has 16 residues. In DNA, the CDR3 is TGTGCCAGCAGCTTAGGTGGGACAGGGGGCCCCTACGAGCAGTACTTC. Translating it yields CASSLGGTGGPYEQYF. The variable domain in full, completed from reference TRBV7-9 and TRBJ2-7, reads DTGVSQNPRHKITKRGQNVTFRCDPISEHNRLYWYRQTLGQGPEFLTYFQNEAQLEKSRLLSDRFSAERPKGSFSTLEIQRTEQGDSAMYLCASSLGGTGGPYEQYFGPGTRLTVT.

This clonotype has only a few counts. V usage is TRBV29-1 and J usage is TRBJ2-5, with 8 bases matching TRBD1. This CDR3 has 12 amino acids. J was trimmed by 4 bases and V by 7 bases; bases with no gene match: 5. Germline assignment: CDR1 SQVTM and CDR2 ANQGSEA. The CDR3 DNA sequence: TGCAGCGGAGGACAGGGCACAGAGACCCAGTACTTC. This encodes CSGGQGTETQYF.

This clonotype has a handful of counts. The chain is built from TRBV29-1 and TRBJ1-5, with D perhaps matching TRBD1 (6 bases). Trimming removed 7 bases from V and 5 bases from J, with 15 bases in between. The CDR3 is 13 residues long. Looked up from germline, CDR1 is SQVTM and CDR2 is ANQGSEA. The CDR3 bases are TGCAGCGCCCAGCAGGGGAGGGATCAGCCCCAGCATTTT. This codes for CSAQQGRDQPQHF. Full variable domain (outside the CDR3, taken from reference TRBV29-1 and TRBJ1-5): SAVISQKPSRDICQRGTSLTIQCQVDSQVTMMFWYRQQPGQSLTLIATANQGSEATYESGFVIDKFPISRPNLTFSTLTVSNMSPEDSSIYLCSAQQGRDQPQHFGDGTRLSIL.

This clonotype was picked up many times. The chain employs TRBV7-2 and TRBJ1-4; 7 nucleotides match TRBD1. Germline CDR1 is SGHTA and CDR2 is FQGNSA. The CDR3 is 16 amino acids. With V trimmed by 5 bases and J by 5 bases, 11 bases remained unmatched. This chain's CDR3 is CASSPDVGTANEKLFF. As DNA, the CDR3 is TGTGCCAGCAGCCCAGACGTCGGGACAGCGAATGAAAAACTGTTTTTT.

The genes are TRBV20-1 and TRBJ2-1; TRBD2 aligns across 7 bases. The CDR3 contains 12 residues. Germline CDR1 reads DFQATT; CDR2 reads SNEGSKA (reference sequence). Losses at the gene ends were 5 bases for V and 8 bases for J; bases not matched to a gene: 6. The CDR3 DNA is TGCAGTGCTGAGCGGGATGGCGATGAGCAGTTCTTC. It is translated as CSAERDGDEQFF.

The J gene is TRBJ2-3, the V gene TRBV12-3 or TRBV12-4, with 8 bases that match TRBD1. With 7 bases clipped from V and 1 base from J, the junction kept 10 bases outside the gene matches. The CDR3 covers 16 residues. The CDR3 sequence: CASNIRQGYGTDTQYF. Written as DNA, the CDR3 is TGTGCCAGCAACATAAGACAGGGGTATGGCACAGATACGCAGTATTTT.

V is TRBV6-6 and J is TRBJ2-3; 11 nucleotides line up with TRBD2. V lost 6 bases, J lost 0 bases, and 2 bases stayed unmatched. The CDR3 has 15 residues. The germline V gene has CDR1 MNHNY and CDR2 SVGAGI (reference sequence). The CDR3, as DNA: TGTGCCAGCAGGGGGACTAGCGGAAGCACAGATACGCAGTATTTT. This sequence encodes CASRGTSGSTDTQYF.

The genes are TRBV11-2 and TRBJ2-3; TRBD2 aligns across 7 bases. CDR3 size: 12 residues. Germline V CDR1 and CDR2: SGHAT, FQNNGV. Here the CDR3 DNA reads TGTGGTGTGGCGGGGGGCACAGATACGCAGTATTTT. The encoded protein is CGVAGGTDTQYF.

This chain joins TRBV6-5 and TRBJ1-5; the D is unclear. The CDR3 has 15 residues. Trimming took off 4 bases at V and 7 bases at J, with 17 bases between the two ends. Germline V gives CDR1 MNHEY, CDR2 SVGAGI. In DNA form, the CDR3 reads TGTGCCAGCAGTTCCACGGGGAAGGGAAACCAGCCCCAGCATTTT. Its protein is CASSSTGKGNQPQHF.

The chain employs TRBV28 and TRBJ2-1; unclear D gene. The germline V gene encodes CDR1 MDHEN and CDR2 SYDVKM. Trimming took 4 bases from V and 7 from J, leaving 14 bases between them. The CDR3 spans 14 residues. The CDR3 sequence is CASSSHGAINEQFF. In nucleotides, the CDR3 is TGTGCCAGCAGTTCACACGGAGCGATTAATGAGCAGTTCTTC.

This clonotype was detected only a few times. The chain is built from TRBV6-2 or TRBV6-3 and TRBJ2-5, with TRBD2 matching over 7 bases. V shed 7 bases, J shed 1 base, and the junction held 6 bases outside the gene matches. Per germline, CDR1 MNHEY and CDR2 SVGEGT. This CDR3 spans 14 amino acids. CDR3 residues: CASTKTSVQETQYF. CDR3 DNA sequence: TGTGCCAGCACCAAAACTAGCGTCCAAGAGACCCAGTACTTC.

The table lists this clonotype with many counts. The chain joins TRBV7-9 to TRBJ2-7; perhaps TRBD2 as D (6 bases). CDR3 length: 14 residues. CDR1 SEHNR and CDR2 FQNEAQ come from the germline V gene (reference sequence). With 10 bases removed from V and 4 bases from J, the gap between germline ends came to 20 bases. CDR3 amino acids: CAIKGLANKYEQYF. CDR3 nucleotides: TGTGCCATAAAGGGGCTAGCGAATAAATACGAGCAGTACTTC.

The rearrangement uses TRBV4-1 and TRBJ1-6; perhaps TRBD1 as D (5 bases). V gave up 10 bases and J gave up 0 bases, with 16 bases separating them. CDR1 is MGHRA and CDR2 is YSYEKL in the germline V gene. This CDR3 is built from 16 residues. CDR3 in amino acids: CATRTTLSSYNSPLHF. In DNA form, the CDR3 reads TGCGCCACCCGGACAACTCTTAGCTCCTATAATTCACCCCTCCACTTT.

This clonotype was seen ten or more times. This chain uses TRBV7-7 with TRBJ2-7; 8 nucleotides agree with TRBD2. The CDR3 runs 15 residues. Germline V gives CDR1 SSHAT, CDR2 FNYEAQ (reference sequence). After removal of 5 bases from V and 0 bases from J, the junction contained 6 bases not matched to a gene. The CDR3 here is CASSPGGGSSYEQYF. In nucleotides, the CDR3 is TGTGCCAGCAGCCCCGGCGGGGGGAGCTCCTACGAGCAGTACTTC. Full variable domain (rest looked up from reference TRBV7-7 and TRBJ2-7): GAGVSQSPRYKVTKRGQDVTLRCDPISSHATLYWYQQALGQGPEFLTYFNYEAQPDKSGLPSDRFSAERPEGSISTLTIQRTEQRDSAMYRCASSPGGGSSYEQYFGPGTRLTVT.

This chain links TRBV4-3 with TRBJ2-5, with D possibly matching TRBD1 (7 bases). CDR1 is LGHNA, CDR2 YSLEER, per germline. V lost 3 bases to trimming and J lost 4 bases, with 15 bases between them. CDR3 length: 15 residues. The CDR3 DNA sequence: TGCGCCAGCAGCCAGGATTACAGGGGAGGAGAGACCCAGTACTTC. This gives the protein CASSQDYRGGETQYF.

A few counts support this clonotype. The V call is TRBV10-3, the J call TRBJ1-1; D remains ambiguous. This CDR3 is 9 amino acids long. Per germline, CDR1 ENHRY and CDR2 SYGVKD. In DNA, the CDR3 is TGTGGAGAGGGAACTGAAGCTTTCTTT. Its protein product is CGEGTEAFF.

The gene calls are TRBV7-9 and TRBJ2-5; D remains ambiguous. With 2 bases removed from V and 5 bases from J, the gap between germline ends came to 12 bases. The CDR3 loop spans 14 amino acids. In germline, CDR1 is SEHNR, CDR2 FQNEAQ (reference sequence). The CDR3 here is CASSLLRRAETQYF. CDR3 coding DNA: TGTGCCAGCAGCTTACTACGTCGGGCGGAGACCCAGTACTTC. The full variable domain, in which reference TRBV7-9 and TRBJ2-5 provide the parts outside the CDR3, is DTGVSQNPRHKITKRGQNVTFRCDPISEHNRLYWYRQTLGQGPEFLTYFQNEAQLEKSRLLSDRFSAERPKGSFSTLEIQRTEQGDSAMYLCASSLLRRAETQYFGPGTRLLVL.

This clonotype has more than one count but fewer than ten. The V gene is TRBV29-1, the J gene TRBJ2-7, with 7 bases aligning to TRBD1. Trimming cost V 2 bases and J 6 bases; bases outside gene matches: 10. Germline CDR1 reads SQVTM; CDR2 reads ANQGSEA. The CDR3 loop spans 14 amino acids. Written as DNA, the CDR3 is TGCAGCGTTGAATATGGGACAGACCCGCTCGAGCAGTACTTC. Its translation: CSVEYGTDPLEQYF.